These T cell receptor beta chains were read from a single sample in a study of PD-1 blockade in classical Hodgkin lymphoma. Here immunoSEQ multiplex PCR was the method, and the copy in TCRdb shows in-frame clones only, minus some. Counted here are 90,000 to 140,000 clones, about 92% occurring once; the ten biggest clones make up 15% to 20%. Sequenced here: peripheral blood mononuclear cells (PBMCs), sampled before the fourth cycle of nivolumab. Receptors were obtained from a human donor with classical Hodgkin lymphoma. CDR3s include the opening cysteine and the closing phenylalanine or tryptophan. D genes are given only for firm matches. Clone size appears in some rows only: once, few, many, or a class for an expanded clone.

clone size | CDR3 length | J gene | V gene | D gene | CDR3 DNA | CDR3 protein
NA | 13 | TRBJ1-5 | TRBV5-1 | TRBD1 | TGCGCCAGCAGCAGGACAGGGAATCAGCCCCAGCATTTT | CASSRTGNQPQHF
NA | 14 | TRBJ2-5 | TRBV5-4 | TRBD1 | TGTGCCAGCAGCATCAGGGGGCGTGAAGAGACCCAGTACTTC | CASSIRGREETQYF
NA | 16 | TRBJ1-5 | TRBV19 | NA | TGTGCCAGTAGCCGACCGAACAGGGATAGCAATCAGCCCCAGCATTTT | CASSRPNRDSNQPQHF
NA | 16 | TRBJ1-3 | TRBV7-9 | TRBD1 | TGTGCCAGCAGCTCCCGACAGGGGAGCTCTGGAAACACCATATATTTT | CASSSRQGSSGNTIYF
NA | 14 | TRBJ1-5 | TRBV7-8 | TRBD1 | TGTGCCAGCAGCCCTGGACAGGGTTATCAGCCCCAGCATTTT | CASSPGQGYQPQHF
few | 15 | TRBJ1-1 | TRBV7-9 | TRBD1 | TGTGCCAGCAGCGATCGAACAGGGGGGTATACTGAAGCTTTCTTT | CASSDRTGGYTEAFF
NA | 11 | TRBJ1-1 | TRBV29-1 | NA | TGCAGCGTTGAAGTACAATGGGGAGCTTTCTTT | CSVEVQWGAFF
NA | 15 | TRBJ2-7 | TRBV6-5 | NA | TGTGCCAGCAGTTACGATCGCAGGGAAGGCTACGAGCAGTACTTC | CASSYDRREGYEQYF
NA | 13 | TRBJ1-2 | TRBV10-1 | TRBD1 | TGCGCCAGCAAGACAGGGAGTGGCTATGGCTACACCTTC | CASKTGSGYGYTF
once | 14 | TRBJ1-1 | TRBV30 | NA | TGTGCCTGGATTACCCGACTGACGAACACTGAAGCTTTCTTT | CAWITRLTNTEAFF
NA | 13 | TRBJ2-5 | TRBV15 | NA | TGTGCCACCAGAGATCAGAACCAAGAGACCCAGTACTTC | CATRDQNQETQYF
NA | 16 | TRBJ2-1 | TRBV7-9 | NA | TGTGCCAGCAGCTTGGGGTTAATTATCTCCTACAATGAGCAGTTCTTC | CASSLGLIISYNEQFF
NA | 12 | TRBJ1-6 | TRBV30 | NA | TGTGCCTGGAGTGTCCAAGAATCACCCCTCCACTTT | CAWSVQESPLHF
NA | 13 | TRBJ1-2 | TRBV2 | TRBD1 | TGTGCCAGCAGGGGCCGGGACAGGGACGGCTACACCTTC | CASRGRDRDGYTF
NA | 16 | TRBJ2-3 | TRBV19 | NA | TGTGCCAGTAGTATAGGGGCGTCGGGGACAACAGATACGCAGTATTTT | CASSIGASGTTDTQYF
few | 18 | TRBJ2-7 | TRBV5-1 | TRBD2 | TGCGCCAGCAGCTTCCCAACCGGGACTAGCGGGAGTCTCTACGAGCAGTACTTC | CASSFPTGTSGSLYEQYF
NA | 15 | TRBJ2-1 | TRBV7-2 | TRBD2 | TGTGCCAGCAGCTTAATAGCGGGGGAACGTAGAGAGCAGTTCTTC | CASSLIAGERREQFF
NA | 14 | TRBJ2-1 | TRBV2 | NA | TGTGCCAGCGGTCGGGGCGGCTCCTACAATGAGCAGTTCTTC | CASGRGGSYNEQFF
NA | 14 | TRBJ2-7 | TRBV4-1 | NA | TGCGCCAGCAGCCCCCTTGGAGGGGCCTACGAGCAGTACTTC | CASSPLGGAYEQYF
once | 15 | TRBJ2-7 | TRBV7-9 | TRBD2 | TGTGCCAGCAGCTTAGGACTAGCGGGGCACTACGAGCAGTACTTC | CASSLGLAGHYEQYF
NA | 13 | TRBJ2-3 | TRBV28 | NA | TGTGCCAGCAGAGACGGCGGCACAGATACGCAGTATTTT | CASRDGGTDTQYF
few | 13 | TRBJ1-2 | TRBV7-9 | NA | TGTGCCAGCAGCTTAGGTCAGATCTATGGCTACACCTTC | CASSLGQIYGYTF
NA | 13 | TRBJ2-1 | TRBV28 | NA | TGTGCCAGCGGCACGAGCTCCTACAATGAGCAGTTCTTC | CASGTSSYNEQFF
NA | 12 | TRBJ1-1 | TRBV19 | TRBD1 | TGTGCCACCACAGGGGGATACACTGAAGCTTTCTTT | CATTGGYTEAFF
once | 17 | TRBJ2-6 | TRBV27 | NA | TGTGCCAGCAGCCTAGGGACAACGAGCTCTGGGGCCAACGTCCTGACTTTC | CASSLGTTSSGANVLTF
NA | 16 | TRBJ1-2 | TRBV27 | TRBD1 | TGTGCCAGCAGTTCATTTACCGGGACAGGGGGCAGCGGCTACACCTTC | CASSSFTGTGGSGYTF
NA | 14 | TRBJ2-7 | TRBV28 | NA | TGTGCCAGCAACCCGGGACCGGGAAGATCTGGGCAGTACTTC | CASNPGPGRSGQYF
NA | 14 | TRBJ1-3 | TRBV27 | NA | TGTGCCAGCAGTTCCTGGGTGGGAGGAAACACCATATATTTT | CASSSWVGGNTIYF
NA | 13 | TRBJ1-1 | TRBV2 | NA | TGTGCCAGCAGTGTGGGGGATCTCACTGAAGCTTTCTTT | CASSVGDLTEAFF
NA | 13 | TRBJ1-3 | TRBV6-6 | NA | TGTGCCAGCAGCAGGGTCGCTGGAAACACCATATATTTT | CASSRVAGNTIYF
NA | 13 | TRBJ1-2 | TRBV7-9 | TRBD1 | TGTGCCAGCAGCCGAGACAGGGATGATGGCTACACCTTC | CASSRDRDDGYTF
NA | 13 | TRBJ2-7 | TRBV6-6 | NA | TGTGCCAGCAGTTACGGGCAGACCTACGAGCAGTACTTC | CASSYGQTYEQYF
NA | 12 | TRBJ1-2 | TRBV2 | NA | TGTGCCAGCAAGGAGACAGCGGTTGGCTACACCTTC | CASKETAVGYTF
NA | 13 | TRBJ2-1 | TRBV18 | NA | TGTGCCAGCTCACCACCGGTTAGGGATGAGCAGTTCTTC | CASSPPVRDEQFF
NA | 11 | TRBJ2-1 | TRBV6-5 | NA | TGTGCCAGCAGTTTTTTTGGGTGGCAGTTCTTC | CASSFFGWQFF
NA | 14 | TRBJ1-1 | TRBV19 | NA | TGTGCCAGTAGTATAGGGACGTTGAACACTGAAGCTTTCTTT | CASSIGTLNTEAFF
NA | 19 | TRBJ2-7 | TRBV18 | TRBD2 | TGTGCCAGCTCACCACCAGCCGGCACTAGCGGGCTTAAAGGCTACGAGCAGTACTTC | CASSPPAGTSGLKGYEQYF
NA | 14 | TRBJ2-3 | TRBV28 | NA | TGTGCCAGCAGTACAGTGCAGAGCACAGATACGCAGTATTTT | CASSTVQSTDTQYF
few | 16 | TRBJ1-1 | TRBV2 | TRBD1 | TGTGCCAGCAGTGAAGGGACAGGGAGCGGGAACACTGAAGCTTTCTTT | CASSEGTGSGNTEAFF
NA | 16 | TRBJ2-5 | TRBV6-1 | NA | TGTGCCAGCAGTGAAGCGCGGCAGGGGATTCGGGAGACCCAGTACTTC | CASSEARQGIRETQYF
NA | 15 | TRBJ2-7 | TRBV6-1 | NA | TGTGCCAGCAGTCCCCTATCAGGGGGGACCTACGAGCAGTACTTC | CASSPLSGGTYEQYF
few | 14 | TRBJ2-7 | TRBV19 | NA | TGTGCCAGTAGTGAGGGAATAAGCTCCTACGAGCAGTACTTC | CASSEGISSYEQYF
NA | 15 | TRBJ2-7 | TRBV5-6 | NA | TGTGCCAGCAGCTTGGAGTACGGGACCGACTACGAGCAGTACTTC | CASSLEYGTDYEQYF
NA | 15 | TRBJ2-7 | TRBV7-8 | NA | TGTGCCAGCAGTCCATCCGACGGATTACCCTACGAGCAGTACTTC | CASSPSDGLPYEQYF
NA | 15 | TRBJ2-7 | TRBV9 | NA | TGTGCCAGCAGCGAAGGGGGGCTATCATCCTACGAGCAGTACTTC | CASSEGGLSSYEQYF
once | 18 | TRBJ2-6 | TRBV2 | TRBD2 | TGTGCCAGCACCGGGAGACTAGCGGGCAGCTCTGGGGCCAACGTCCTGACTTTC | CASTGRLAGSSGANVLTF
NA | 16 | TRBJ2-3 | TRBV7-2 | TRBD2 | TGTGCCAGCAGCTTAGGAGGGGAGGGCGGCACAGATACGCAGTATTTT | CASSLGGEGGTDTQYF
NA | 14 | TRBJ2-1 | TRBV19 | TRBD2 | TGTGCCAGTAGTGTGGGAGGGCCCTACAATGAGCAGTTCTTC | CASSVGGPYNEQFF
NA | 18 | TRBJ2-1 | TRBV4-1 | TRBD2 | TGCGCCAGCAGCCAAGAGACGAGGCGGGAGGACTCCTACAATGAGCAGTTCTTC | CASSQETRREDSYNEQFF
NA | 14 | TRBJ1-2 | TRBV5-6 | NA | TGTGCCAGCAGCCCCTTCGACGCTAGCTATGGCTACACCTTC | CASSPFDASYGYTF
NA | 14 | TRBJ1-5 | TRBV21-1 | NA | TGTGCCAGCACCAGGGGAGGGTGCAATCAGCCCCAGCATTTT | CASTRGGCNQPQHF
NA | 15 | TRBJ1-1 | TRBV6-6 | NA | TGTGCCAGCAGTTACTCCGCAACCTTGAACACTGAAGCTTTCTTT | CASSYSATLNTEAFF
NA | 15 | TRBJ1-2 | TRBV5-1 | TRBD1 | TGCGCCAGCAGCTTGGACTCAGGACAGGGTTATGGCTACACCTTC | CASSLDSGQGYGYTF
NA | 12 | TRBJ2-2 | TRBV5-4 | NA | TGTGCCAGCAGCCGCATGCCCGGGGAGCTGTTTTTT | CASSRMPGELFF